This T cell receptor beta chain was retrieved from a study of response to subunit inactivated influenza vaccine. This clonotype was counted only a few times. Germline CDR1 is WSHSY and CDR2 is SAAADI. Trimming pared 6 bases from V and 4 bases from J, leaving 17 bases between. The CDR3 totals 15 residues. Each CDR3 protein gets one entry after TCRdb re-called the RT-PCR reads with MiXCR. The sample shows approximately 700,000 distinct CDR3 sequences, approximately 14% of them seen only once. The chain employs TRBV10-2 and TRBJ2-3; D not resolved. Material: PBMCs from blood, obtained 14 to 15 days before vaccination. The TCR was taken from a man in his forties or fifties who received an inactivated influenza vaccine. The DNA for the CDR3 is TGCGCCAGCAGCGCCCAGATCCCACCAGCAGATACGCAGTATTTT. This gives the protein CASSAQIPPADTQYF.